This is a list of T cell receptor beta chains from one sample in a study of T cells in Graves' hyperthyroidism and ophthalmopathy. TCRdb re-called the multiplex PCR reads with MiXCR, one entry per CDR3 protein. This sample has about 360,000 distinct CDR3 sequences, with less than 15% found just once. Input material: blood. Receptors were obtained from a woman younger than 35 with Graves' hyperthyroidism. CDR3s include the opening cysteine and the closing phenylalanine or tryptophan. The size of a clone is reported for some rows only, either as once, few or many, or as a class for expanded clones.

once,TRBV30,CAWGQPRLIGEQYF
few,TRBV6-4,CASSRPSLRDSYNSPLHF
few,TRBV15,CATSRGQGIGSGELFF
NA,TRBV4-1,CASSPAFYREETQYF
many,TRBV3-1,CASSFPGLAGVGETQYF
many,TRBV7-9,CASSLAPPNNEQFF
NA,TRBV20-1,CSARGGLGGQSEAFF
NA,TRBV27,CASGGSGGHEQYF
many,TRBV18,CASSPTNGPYEQYF
few,TRBV6-1,CASSGQGAIDQPQHF
many,TRBV27,CASSFNRGHEQYF
few,TRBV19,CASSIVDGPPRNEQFF
NA,TRBV12-3/TRBV12-4,CASSLATGTEQYF
NA,TRBV5-6,CASSLVGRGRRPYEQYF
many,TRBV12-3/TRBV12-4,CASSFGTGRNEQYF
many,TRBV7-2,CASSPLGTTYYEQYF
many,TRBV20-1,CSARDLLRAPNQPQHF
many,TRBV11-2,CASSAGLVSYNEQFF
NA,TRBV10-1,CASSGTGTTNTGELFF
NA,TRBV11-1,CASSFYGQKGSPLHF
many,TRBV28,CASSLYNRGRGEQYF
NA,TRBV3-1,CASSPGGSINEQFF
many,TRBV28,CASSSGTGGSPYEQYF
many,TRBV20-1,CSARSALWEGAPEAFF
many,TRBV11-2,CASSLDRGSNYGYTF
many,TRBV11-2,CASSTPWTSGRAYNEQFF
many,TRBV6-6,CASSYGGTANQPQHF
few,TRBV5-1,CASSLWSGAPQETQYF
few,TRBV5-1,CASSSLAGGSSYNEQFF
few,TRBV4-3,CASSQDRDYYNEQFF
many,TRBV12-3/TRBV12-4,CASSLGGTMQFF
many,TRBV20-1,CSAPKGRRNEQFF
many,TRBV3-1,CASSPGGLGYGYTF
many,TRBV3-1,CASSQFAGTYNEQFF
many,TRBV7-9,CASSLGQSLYGYTF
many,TRBV20-1,CSLRTSGSSHNEQFF
many,TRBV3-1,CASSPRDRGLGGYTF
NA,TRBV5-1,CASSFYSSSYNEQFF
NA,TRBV28,CASSLIQVGGQSEKLFF
many,TRBV19,CASSIETGTGDKTEAFF
NA,TRBV27,CASSRRLAGGPNTGELFF
few,TRBV12-3/TRBV12-4,CASSSGTDFQPQHF
many,TRBV5-1,CASSLGLAGTGELFF
NA,TRBV6-2/TRBV6-3,CASRPGTDVALYRSQPQHF
many,TRBV28,CASSLSPYYYNEQFF
few,TRBV6-1,CASSLRLQPAYEQYF
many,TRBV24-1,CATSDPTRPQDTQYF